One sample yielded the 9 T cell receptor delta chains listed below, sequenced in a study of γδ T cells in repeated Plasmodium falciparum infection. TCRdb re-called clones from the multiplex PCR reads using CATT. The table shows around 50,000 delta-chain clones, with about 1.5% occurring only once. Bulk repertoires came from Vgamma9/Vdelta2+ or Vdelta2-negative gammadelta T cells flow-sorted from PBMC. The sample comprised gamma-delta T cells from blood. All receptors come from a pool of human donors (malaria-infected and uninfected, not separated).

This clone was seen repeatedly, ten times or more. J is TRDJ1 and V is TRDV2; TRDD3 is a possible D gene (5 bases). Germline values: CDR1 GEAIGNYY, CDR2 EKD. The V end was cut by 0 bases, the J end by 0 bases, with 13 bases between. The CDR3 sequence is 16 residues long. This CDR3 reads CACDTVGRSNTDKLIF. CDR3 nucleotides: TGTGCCTGTGACACCGTGGGGAGAAGTAACACCGATAAACTCATCTTT.

This clone has only a few counts. CDR3 sequence (DNA): TGTGCTCTTGGGCCCAGGCGGCCTCGACTCCGGCGACTGGGAGGTGCCTATAAACCCATCTTT. This codes for CALGPRRPRLRRLGGAYKPIF. For the V gene the call is TRDV1; the J gene has no call; the listed D gene, TRDD3, was not tested against the DNA. CDR1 is TSWWSYY, CDR2 QGS, per germline. This CDR3 region has 21 residues.

This clone was detected only a few times. TCRdb's protein, taken from a much larger clone, differs from this DNA's translation at residue 13, likely owing to a read error; the protein displayed comes from the DNA. The rearrangement links TRDV1 to TRDJ1, with 11 bases that match TRDD3. The J gene was missing in TCRdb and was found by matching the end of the DNA to germline. Germline lookup yields CDR1 TSWWSYY and CDR2 QGS. V gave up 1 base and J gave up 0 bases; unmatched junction bases: 10. CDR3 length equals 19 residues. The DNA of the CDR3 is TGTGCTCTTGGGGAACGGTTAGTACTGGGGGATAGGCACACCGATAAACTCATCTTT. Translating gives CALGERLVLGDRHTDKLIF.

This clone was seen only a few times. The protein TCRdb lists belongs to a much larger clone and differs from this DNA's translation at residue 15, which points to a read error; the protein shown is made from the DNA. The V gene is TRDV2; the J gene was not called; TRDD3 is taken as the D call from the table, unchecked against the DNA. The CDR3 has 16 amino acids. Per germline, CDR1 GEAIGNYY and CDR2 EKD. The CDR3 bases are TGTGCCTGTGACACCCTGGGGGATACTCAGACCGATAAACTCACCTTT. It yields the protein CACDTLGDTQTDKLTF.

This clone was detected only a few times. A much larger clone lies a single base off, so this may be a read error. Additional DNA sequences in this sample encode the identical CDR3. For the CDR3, the DNA is TGTGCCTGTGAAACCCTTGGGGGCCGACCTTCGGAGTACACCGATAAACTCATCTTT. Translating gives CACETLGGRPSEYTDKLIF. J is TRDJ1 and V is TRDV2; possible D gene TRDD3, 6 bases. The germline V gene encodes CDR1 GEAIGNYY and CDR2 EKD. The germline V and J ends were trimmed by 4 bases and 0 bases, with 26 bases remaining between them. The CDR3 loop spans 19 amino acids.

This clone was seen more than once but under ten times. One base away lies a much larger clone, so this may be a sequencing read error. The chain employs TRDV1 and TRDJ2; TRDD3 matches 12 bases. This CDR3 has 22 amino acids. Germline loops: CDR1 TSWWSYY, CDR2 QGS. V trimming: 2 bases; J trimming: 16 bases; junction bases outside the gene matches: 32. The CDR3 coding sequence is TGTGCTCTTGGGGAAATTCTCCCTTACCCGCTGGGGGATACGAGGTTGACAGCAAAACCCTTCTTT. This gives the protein CALGEILPYPLGDTRLTAKPFF.

Details on this clone: A far more abundant clone sits one base away, making this likely a read error. The identical CDR3 is also encoded by other nucleotide sequences in the sample. V is TRDV1 and J is TRDJ1, with 12 bases aligning to TRDD3. Trimming cost V 2 bases and J 1 base; bases outside gene matches: 29. Looked up from germline, CDR1 is TSWWSYY and CDR2 is QGS. The CDR3 sequence is 25 residues long. The DNA for the CDR3 is TGTGCTCTTGGGGAAAAGGCCTTCCTACACCTTCCGTACTGGGGGATACTCGCGCGCACCGATAAACTCATCTTT. Encoded protein: CALGEKAFLHLPYWGILARTDKLIF.

The rearrangement links TRDV1 to TRDJ1; D gene ambiguous. Since TCRdb gives no J gene, matching the DNA to germline was used here to assign it. Trimming removed 5 bases at V and 2 bases at J, with 12 bases between. CDR3 length: 14 amino acids. Germline CDR1 is TSWWSYY and CDR2 is QGS. As DNA, the CDR3 is TGTGCTCTTGGGATAGGGACCGTAACCGATAAACTCATCTTT. It is translated as CALGIGTVTDKLIF.

This clone was recorded a few times. The protein held in TCRdb is that of a much larger clone and does not match this DNA's translation at residue 6, likely because of a read error; the protein shown is translated from the DNA. This sequence joins TRDV1 and TRDJ1; D is possibly TRDD3 (5 bases). TCRdb records no J gene; here it was assigned by comparing the DNA to germline. Trimming left V 1 base short and J 5 bases short, with 26 bases between. This CDR3 contains 19 residues. In germline, CDR1 is TSWWSYY, CDR2 QGS. CDR3: CALGEPGGTESYPWDKLIF. Written as DNA, the CDR3 is TGTGCTCTTGGGGAACCAGGGGGTACAGAGTCTTACCCTTGGGATAAACTCATCTTT.